A single sample is the source of the 15 T cell receptor beta chains below, sequenced in a study of CD8 T cells in ankylosing spondylitis. One entry per CDR3 protein results from TCRdb running MiXCR on the 5' RACE reads. This sample carries a few hundred thousand distinct CDR3 sequences, less than 25% of them seen once, and the ten largest clones take about 3.5%. The sample consisted of blood, either unsorted or a sorted T cell fraction (not recorded which). These receptors came from a female donor with ankylosing spondylitis or in good health (not recorded which).

The chain links TRBV20-1 to TRBJ1-6, with D perhaps matching TRBD1 (5 bases). Trimming shortened V by 3 bases and J by 4 bases, and 7 bases separated the two germline ends. CDR1 and CDR2 from the germline V gene are DFQATT and SNEGSKA (reference sequence). CDR3 size: 13 residues. For the CDR3, the DNA is TGCAGTGCTAGGGGGCGGTATAATTCACCCCTCCACTTT. It is translated as CSARGRYNSPLHF.

The gene calls are TRBV11-2 and TRBJ2-1; D possibly corresponds to TRBD2 (6 bases). The CDR3 length is 12 residues. The germline gives CDR1 SGHAT, CDR2 FQNNGV. V was cut by 0 bases and J by 14 bases, with 11 bases left in between. CDR3 in DNA: TGTGCCAGCAGCTTAGATCGGGACTGGGAGTTCTTC. It specifies CASSLDRDWEFF.

V is TRBV19 and J is TRBJ2-1, with 7 positions matching TRBD2. This CDR3 has 14 amino acids. After removal of 3 bases from V and 9 bases from J, the junction contained 8 bases not matched to a gene. CDR1 is LNHDA and CDR2 is SQIVND in the germline V gene (reference sequence). CDR3 sequence: CASSIASGITEQFF. The CDR3 coding sequence is TGTGCCAGTAGTATCGCCAGCGGGATCACTGAGCAGTTCTTC.

The V gene is TRBV4-3, the J gene TRBJ2-5; 7 nucleotides agree with TRBD1. Germline V lookup: CDR1 LGHNA, CDR2 YSLEER. The CDR3 totals 16 residues. The junction had 8 bases not matched to a gene; V was cut back by 0 bases and J by 4 bases. CDR3 in DNA: TGCGCCAGCAGCCAAGACTCCGGGACAGCGATAGAGACCCAGTACTTC. It encodes CASSQDSGTAIETQYF.

This clonotype was counted only a few times. V gene TRBV15 combines with J gene TRBJ1-5; 8 bases match TRBD1. The junction had 6 bases not matched to a gene; V was cut back by 2 bases and J by 6 bases. The CDR3 contains 15 residues. Germline V CDR1 and CDR2: LNHNV, YYDKDF (reference sequence). CDR3 loop: CATSRPDRGSQPQHF. In DNA, the CDR3 is TGTGCCACCAGCAGACCTGACAGGGGAAGTCAGCCCCAGCATTTT.

The V call is TRBV6-2 or TRBV6-3, the J call TRBJ2-7; perhaps TRBD1 as D (6 bases). The CDR3 spans 14 residues. Trimming removed 2 bases from V and 3 bases from J, with 11 bases in between. Germline CDR1 is MNHEY and CDR2 is SVGEGT. CDR3 bases: TGTGCCAGCAGTTACACAGGGCCCTTCTACGAGCAGTACTTC. This codes for CASSYTGPFYEQYF.

This clonotype appeared once. CDR3 DNA sequence: TGTGCCAGCAGCCCATCCGGACTAGCGGTTAGCACAGATACGCAGTATTTT. Its translation: CASSPSGLAVSTDTQYF. The chain employs TRBV12-3 or TRBV12-4 and TRBJ2-3; 10 bases are a match to TRBD2. The ends lost 6 bases at V and 0 bases at J; junction bases unmatched: 9. This CDR3 has 17 residues.

This clonotype was seen many times. The genes are TRBV7-9 and TRBJ2-5, with 13 nucleotides matching TRBD2. This CDR3 spans 16 amino acids. Germline loops: CDR1 SEHNR, CDR2 FQNEAQ (reference sequence). Trimming removed 5 bases from V and 1 base from J; junction bases left unmatched: 4. The CDR3 region has the DNA TGTGCCAGCAGCCCAGGGACTAGCGGGACCCAAGAGACCCAGTACTTC. Its protein is CASSPGTSGTQETQYF.

There are a few counts of this clonotype. The chain is built from TRBV5-1 and TRBJ2-6; TRBD1 is a possible D gene (6 bases). Trimming stripped 0 bases from V and 2 bases from J, with 9 bases between. The length of the CDR3 is 16 residues. The germline V gene has CDR1 SGHRS and CDR2 YFSETQ. This chain's CDR3 is CASSLDPGAGANVLTF. The CDR3 region has the DNA TGCGCCAGCAGCTTGGACCCAGGGGCTGGGGCCAACGTCCTGACTTTC.

This clonotype was counted many times. The rearrangement links TRBV20-1 to TRBJ2-1; D remains unclear. This CDR3 comprises 16 residues. CDR1 and CDR2 from the germline V gene are DFQATT and SNEGSKA (reference sequence). V gave up 1 base and J gave up 7 bases, with 20 bases separating them. The CDR3 coding sequence is TGCAGTGCTAGAGGCCCTCCTCGACCCCTCGGGAATGAGCAGTTCTTC. Protein sequence: CSARGPPRPLGNEQFF.

In its sample, this clonotype was seen a few times. V gene TRBV20-1 combines with J gene TRBJ2-3; 9 positions agree with TRBD2. The CDR3 runs 19 residues. The V segment lost 0 bases and the J segment 1 base; nucleotides outside the gene matches: 14. The germline V gene encodes CDR1 DFQATT and CDR2 SNEGSKA (reference sequence). The CDR3 DNA reads TGCAGTGCTAGAGATCGGGGAGCGGGAGGCGTTTGGGGCACAGATACGCAGTATTTT. As protein: CSARDRGAGGVWGTDTQYF.

J is TRBJ2-1 and V is TRBV7-2, with 11 bases aligning to TRBD2. In germline, CDR1 is SGHTA, CDR2 FQGNSA. The CDR3 covers 17 residues. J was trimmed by 8 bases and V by 0 bases; bases with no gene match: 9. This chain's CDR3 is CASSLATTSGSLDEQFF. DNA for the CDR3: TGTGCCAGCAGCTTAGCGACAACTAGCGGGAGTCTCGATGAGCAGTTCTTC.

The chain couples TRBV12-3 or TRBV12-4 to TRBJ1-1; D remains ambiguous. The CDR3 length is 13 residues. V was trimmed by 8 bases and J by 5 bases, leaving 15 bases between them. CDR3 sequence: CASLSPVRTEAFF. The CDR3 nucleotides read TGTGCCAGCTTATCTCCCGTTAGGACTGAAGCTTTCTTT.

The CDR3 here is CASSLQGGSYGYTF. The CDR3 DNA reads TGTGCCAGCAGTTTACAGGGGGGTTCGTATGGCTACACCTTC. The gene calls are TRBV12-3 or TRBV12-4 and TRBJ1-2, with 7 bases aligning to TRBD1. V trimming: 2 bases; J trimming: 5 bases; junction bases outside the gene matches: 5. This CDR3 has 14 amino acids.

This chain uses TRBV9 with TRBJ2-1; maybe TRBD2 (6 bases). The ends were cut back, 0 bases at V and 4 bases at J, with 14 bases in the middle. Germline assignment: CDR1 SGDLS and CDR2 YYNGEE. The CDR3 runs to 16 residues. CDR3 DNA: TGTGCCAGCAGCGTAGGAGTTGTTAGCGGATACAATGAGCAGTTCTTC. Translation: CASSVGVVSGYNEQFF.